The clone carrying this T cell receptor (beta chain) turned up a few times. This sample stems from a study of blood T cells in healthy people across ages. Sample-barcoded 5' priming and a J-beta primer mix drove a second PCR of about 6 to 12 cycles. TCRdb re-called the 5' RACE reads with MiXCR, one entry per CDR3 protein. The sample consists of 1.5 million to 2 million distinct CDR3 sequences, over 25% of them appearing once. J lost 5 bases, V lost 3 bases, and 4 bases had no gene match. CDR1 and CDR2 (germline): KGHDR, SFDVKD. This CDR3 region has 15 residues. The origin of this receptor is a woman aged 30 to 39 in good health. Material for sequencing was blood. The chain carries TRBV24-1 and TRBJ2-3; 10 bases line up with TRBD2. Written as DNA, the CDR3 is TGTGCCACCAGTGATCCCCGGACTAGCGGAGATACGCAGTATTTT. Translated, it gives CATSDPRTSGDTQYF.